This TCR beta chain emerged from a study of cytomegalovirus exposure and HLA in healthy donors. Both 60 Vbeta primers and 13 Jbeta primers went into the PCR. TCRdb's table, derived via immunoSEQ multiplex PCR, lists solely in-frame clones and lacks some. The profile shows 150,000 to 180,000 clones, 82% of them singletons. The germline gives CDR1 LNHDA, CDR2 SQIVND (reference sequence). The CDR3 is 14 amino acids. The V and J ends lost 8 bases and 7 bases, in that order; junction bases with no gene match: 9. The source material was PBMCs. This TCR derives from a woman aged 50 to 60 in good health and CMV-seropositive. The V gene is TRBV19, the J gene TRBJ2-7; 12 positions agree with TRBD1. The DNA of the CDR3 is TGTGCCAGTGCCTCCGGGACAGGGGGCAGTGAGCAGTACTTC. As protein: CASASGTGGSEQYF.